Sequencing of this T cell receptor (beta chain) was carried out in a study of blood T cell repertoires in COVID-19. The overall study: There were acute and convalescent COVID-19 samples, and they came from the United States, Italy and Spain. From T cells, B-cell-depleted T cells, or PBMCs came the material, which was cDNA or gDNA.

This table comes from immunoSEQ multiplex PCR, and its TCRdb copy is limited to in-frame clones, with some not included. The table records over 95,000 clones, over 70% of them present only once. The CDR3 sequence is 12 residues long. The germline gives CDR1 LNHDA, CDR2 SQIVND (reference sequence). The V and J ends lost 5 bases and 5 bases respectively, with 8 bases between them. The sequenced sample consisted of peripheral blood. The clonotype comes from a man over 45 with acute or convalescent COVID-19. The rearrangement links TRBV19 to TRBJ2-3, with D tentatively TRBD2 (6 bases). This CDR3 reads CASSPGVDTQYF. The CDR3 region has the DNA TGTGCCAGTAGTCCGGGAGTAGATACGCAGTATTTT.